This T cell receptor (beta chain) was sequenced during a study of shared clonotypes between healthy human individuals. Study-level results: Generally, estimated richness proved larger in naive subsets than it did in memory subsets. The four-donor shared clonotypes exceeded non-shared clonotypes in generation probability, with non-shared ones scoring lower. An effect of sequencing depth on clonotype sharing among donors was expected. Rarefaction curves obtained for sorted subsets showed sequencing incomplete despite large depth.

This CDR3 is 14 amino acids long. After removal of 3 bases from V and 7 bases from J, the junction contained 5 bases not matched to a gene. Germline V gene lookup returns CDR1 SNHLY and CDR2 FYNNEI. Turning to this clone: The target antigen is unknown. Other nucleotide sequences from this sample produce the same CDR3.

Measured with immunoSEQ multiplex PCR; TCRdb has only the in-frame clones, and not every one. The repertoire holds 2 million to 2.5 million clones, 90% to 95% seen once, with 0.13% in the top ten. V usage is TRBV2 and J usage is TRBJ1-4; TRBD1 aligns across 7 bases. This TCR was recovered from a man younger than 35 in good health. Input material: naive CD4+ T cells sorted from blood. The subset here: CD45RA+ positively selected. DNA for the CDR3: TGTGCCAGCAGTGAGAGACAGGGAGGTGAAAAACTGTTTTTT. It specifies CASSERQGGEKLFF.